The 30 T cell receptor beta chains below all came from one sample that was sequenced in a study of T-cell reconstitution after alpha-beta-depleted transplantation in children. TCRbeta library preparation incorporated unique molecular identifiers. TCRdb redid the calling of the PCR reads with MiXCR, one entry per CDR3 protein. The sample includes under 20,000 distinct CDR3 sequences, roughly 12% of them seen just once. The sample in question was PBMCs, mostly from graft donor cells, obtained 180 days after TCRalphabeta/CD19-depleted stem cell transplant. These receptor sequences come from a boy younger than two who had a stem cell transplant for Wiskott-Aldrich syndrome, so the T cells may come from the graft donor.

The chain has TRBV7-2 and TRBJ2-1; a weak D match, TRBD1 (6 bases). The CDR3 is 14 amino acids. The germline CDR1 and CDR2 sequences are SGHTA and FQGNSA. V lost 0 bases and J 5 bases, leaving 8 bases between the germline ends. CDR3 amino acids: CASSLATGNNEQFF. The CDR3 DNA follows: TGTGCCAGCAGCTTAGCCACAGGGAACAATGAGCAGTTCTTC.

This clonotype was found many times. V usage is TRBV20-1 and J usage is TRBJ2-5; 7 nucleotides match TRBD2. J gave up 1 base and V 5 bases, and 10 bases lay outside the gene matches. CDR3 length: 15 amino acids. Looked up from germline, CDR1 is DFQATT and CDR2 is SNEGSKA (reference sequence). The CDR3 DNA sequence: TGCAGTGCTCCCCGGGCCGGGGGGTTCCAAGAGACCCAGTACTTC. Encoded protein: CSAPRAGGFQETQYF.

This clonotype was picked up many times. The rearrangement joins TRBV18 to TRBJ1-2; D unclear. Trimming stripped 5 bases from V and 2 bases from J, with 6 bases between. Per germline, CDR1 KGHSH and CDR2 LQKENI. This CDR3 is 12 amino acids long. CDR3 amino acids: CASSALNYGYTF. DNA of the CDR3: TGTGCCAGCTCAGCCCTAAACTATGGCTACACCTTC.

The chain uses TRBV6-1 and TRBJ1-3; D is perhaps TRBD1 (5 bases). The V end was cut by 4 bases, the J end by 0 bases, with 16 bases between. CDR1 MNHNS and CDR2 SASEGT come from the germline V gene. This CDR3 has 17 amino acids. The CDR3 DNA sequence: TGTGCCAGCAGTGGGGGGATAGGCCTAGACTCTGGAAACACCATATATTTT. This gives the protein CASSGGIGLDSGNTIYF.

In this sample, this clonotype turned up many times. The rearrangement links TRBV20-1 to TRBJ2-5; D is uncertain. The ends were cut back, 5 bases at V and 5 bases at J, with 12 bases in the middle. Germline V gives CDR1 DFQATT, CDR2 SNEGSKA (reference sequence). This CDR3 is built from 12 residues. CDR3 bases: TGCAGTGCTCCCCTGGAACTGGAGACCCAGTACTTC. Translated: CSAPLELETQYF.

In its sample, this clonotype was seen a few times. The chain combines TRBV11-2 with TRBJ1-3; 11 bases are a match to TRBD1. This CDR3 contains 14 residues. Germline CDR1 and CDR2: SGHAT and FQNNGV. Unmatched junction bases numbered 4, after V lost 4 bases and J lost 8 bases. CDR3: CASSSRDRGYTIYF. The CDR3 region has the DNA TGTGCCAGCAGCTCCCGGGACAGGGGGTACACCATATATTTT.

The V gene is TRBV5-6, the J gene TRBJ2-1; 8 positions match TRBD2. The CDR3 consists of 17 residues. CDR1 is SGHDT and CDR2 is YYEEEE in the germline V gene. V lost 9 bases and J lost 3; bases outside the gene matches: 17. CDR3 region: CAMGPGSGSSNYNEQFF. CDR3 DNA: TGTGCCATGGGCCCCGGGAGCGGGAGCTCAAACTACAATGAGCAGTTCTTC.

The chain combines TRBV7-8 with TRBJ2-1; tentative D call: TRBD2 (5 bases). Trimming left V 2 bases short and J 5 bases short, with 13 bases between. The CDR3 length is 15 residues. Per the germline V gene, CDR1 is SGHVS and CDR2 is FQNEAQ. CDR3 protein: CASSLRGWENNEQFF. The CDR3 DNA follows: TGTGCCAGCAGCTTACGAGGGTGGGAAAACAATGAGCAGTTCTTC.

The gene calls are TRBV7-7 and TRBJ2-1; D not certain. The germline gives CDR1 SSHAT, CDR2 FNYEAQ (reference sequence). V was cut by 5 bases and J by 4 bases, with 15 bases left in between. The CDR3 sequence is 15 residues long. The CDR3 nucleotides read TGTGCCAGCAGCCTCGGGTCAACGTCATACAATGAGCAGTTCTTC. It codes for CASSLGSTSYNEQFF.

CDR3 coding DNA: TGTGCCAGCAGCTTTTCAGGAAATCAGCCCCAGCATTTT. The encoded protein is CASSFSGNQPQHF. The J gene is TRBJ1-5, the V gene TRBV7-9, with D unresolved. Germline CDR1 SEHNR, CDR2 FQNEAQ (reference sequence). The germline V and J ends were trimmed by 3 bases and 4 bases, with 7 bases remaining between them. CDR3 length: 13 amino acids.

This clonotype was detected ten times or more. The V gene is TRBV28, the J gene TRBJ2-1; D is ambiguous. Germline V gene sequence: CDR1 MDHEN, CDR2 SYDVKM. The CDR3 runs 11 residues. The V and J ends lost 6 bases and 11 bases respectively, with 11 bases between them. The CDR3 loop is CASSLRLKQFF. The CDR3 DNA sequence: TGTGCCAGCAGCTTAAGGTTAAAGCAGTTCTTC.

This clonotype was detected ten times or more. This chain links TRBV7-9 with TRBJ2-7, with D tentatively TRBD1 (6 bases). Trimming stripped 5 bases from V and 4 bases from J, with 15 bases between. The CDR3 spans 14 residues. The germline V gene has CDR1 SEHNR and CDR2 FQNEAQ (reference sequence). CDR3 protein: CASSIQGYGYEQYF. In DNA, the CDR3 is TGTGCCAGCAGCATACAGGGATATGGGTACGAGCAGTACTTC.

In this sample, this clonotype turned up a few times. This chain's CDR3 is CASSSTGDTEAFF. CDR3 in DNA: TGTGCCAGCAGCTCCACAGGGGACACTGAAGCTTTCTTT. This chain connects TRBV6-1 to TRBJ1-1; 7 bases fit TRBD1. J gave up 3 bases and V 6 bases, and 4 bases lay outside the gene matches. The CDR3 extends over 13 amino acids. Germline loops: CDR1 MNHNS, CDR2 SASEGT.

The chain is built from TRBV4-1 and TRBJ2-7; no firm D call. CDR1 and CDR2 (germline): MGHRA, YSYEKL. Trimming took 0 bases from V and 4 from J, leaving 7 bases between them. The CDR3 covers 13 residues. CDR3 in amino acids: CASSQEVTYEQYF. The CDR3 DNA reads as TGCGCCAGCAGCCAAGAGGTCACATACGAGCAGTACTTC.

The CDR3 sequence: CASCLSTGGSGANVLTF. As DNA, the CDR3 is TGCGCCAGCTGCCTATCGACAGGGGGCTCTGGGGCCAACGTCCTGACTTTC. The chain employs TRBV5-1 and TRBJ2-6, with 9 nucleotides matching TRBD1. CDR1 is SGHRS and CDR2 is YFSETQ in the germline V gene. The CDR3 totals 17 residues. With 7 bases clipped from V and 0 bases from J, the junction kept 8 bases outside the gene matches.

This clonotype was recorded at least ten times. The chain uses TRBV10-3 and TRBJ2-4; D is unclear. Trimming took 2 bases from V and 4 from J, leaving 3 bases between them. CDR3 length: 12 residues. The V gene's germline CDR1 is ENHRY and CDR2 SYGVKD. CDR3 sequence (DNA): TGTGCCATCAGTGAGACTAAAAACATTCAGTACTTC. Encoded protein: CAISETKNIQYF.

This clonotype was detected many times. Here the CDR3 reads CASSLGSGKRNQPQHF. The CDR3 DNA sequence: TGTGCCAGCAGTTTAGGGTCAGGGAAACGCAATCAGCCCCAGCATTTT. The chain uses TRBV12-3 or TRBV12-4 and TRBJ1-5, with a possible D match to TRBD1 (5 bases). The CDR3 is 16 amino acids. Deletions cut 1 base from V and 2 bases from J, with 12 bases between.

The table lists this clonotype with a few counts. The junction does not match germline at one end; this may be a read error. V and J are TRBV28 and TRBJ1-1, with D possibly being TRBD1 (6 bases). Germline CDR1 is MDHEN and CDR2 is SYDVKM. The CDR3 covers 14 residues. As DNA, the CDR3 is TGTGCCAGCAATTTACAGGGAGTAAGGACTGAAGCTTTCTTT. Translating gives CASNLQGVRTEAFF.

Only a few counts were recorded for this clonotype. The CDR3 sequence is CSAPISGSGRETQYF. In DNA form, the CDR3 reads TGCAGTGCTCCTATTAGCGGGAGTGGGCGAGAGACCCAGTACTTC. The chain couples TRBV20-1 to TRBJ2-5; 9 positions agree with TRBD2. There are 15 residues in the CDR3. CDR1 is DFQATT, CDR2 SNEGSKA, per germline (reference sequence). V was pared by 5 bases and J by 4 bases, with 11 bases of the junction left unmatched.

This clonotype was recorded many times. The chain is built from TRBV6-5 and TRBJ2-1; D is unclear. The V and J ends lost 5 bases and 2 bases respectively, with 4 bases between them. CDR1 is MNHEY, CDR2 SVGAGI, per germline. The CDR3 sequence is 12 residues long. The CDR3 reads CASSHPYNEQFF. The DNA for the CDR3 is TGTGCCAGCAGTCATCCCTACAATGAGCAGTTCTTC.

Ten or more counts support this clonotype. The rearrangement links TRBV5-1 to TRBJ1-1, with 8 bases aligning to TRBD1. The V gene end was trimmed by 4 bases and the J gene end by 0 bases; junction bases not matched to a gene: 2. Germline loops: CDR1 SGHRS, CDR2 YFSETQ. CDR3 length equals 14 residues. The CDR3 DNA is TGCGCCAGCAGCCGGACAGGGCTGAACACTGAAGCTTTCTTT. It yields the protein CASSRTGLNTEAFF.

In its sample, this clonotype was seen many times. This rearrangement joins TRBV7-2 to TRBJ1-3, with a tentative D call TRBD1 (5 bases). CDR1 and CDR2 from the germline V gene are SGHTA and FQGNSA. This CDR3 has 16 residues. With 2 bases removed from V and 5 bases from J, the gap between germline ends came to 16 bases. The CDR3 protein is CASSLRLDQGRNTIYF. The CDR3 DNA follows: TGTGCCAGCAGCTTACGTCTCGATCAGGGAAGAAACACCATATATTTT.

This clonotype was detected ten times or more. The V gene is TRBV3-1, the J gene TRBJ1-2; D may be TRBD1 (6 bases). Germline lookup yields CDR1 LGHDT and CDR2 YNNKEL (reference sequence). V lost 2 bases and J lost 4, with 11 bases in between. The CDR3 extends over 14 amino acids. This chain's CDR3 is CASSQPGQTYGYTF. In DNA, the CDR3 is TGTGCCAGCAGCCAACCTGGACAGACCTATGGCTACACCTTC.

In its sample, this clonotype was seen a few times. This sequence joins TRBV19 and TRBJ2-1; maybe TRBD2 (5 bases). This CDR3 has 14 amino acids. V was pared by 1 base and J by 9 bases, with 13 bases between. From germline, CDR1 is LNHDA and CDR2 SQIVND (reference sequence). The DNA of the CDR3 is TGTGCCAGTAGTATAGGACGAGCGGTAGGTGAGCAGTTCTTC. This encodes CASSIGRAVGEQFF. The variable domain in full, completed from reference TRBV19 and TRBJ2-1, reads DGGITQSPKYLFRKEGQNVTLSCEQNLNHDAMYWYRQDPGQGLRLIYYSQIVNDFQKGDIAEGYSVSREKKESFPLTVTSAQKNPTAFYLCASSIGRAVGEQFFGPGTRLTVL.

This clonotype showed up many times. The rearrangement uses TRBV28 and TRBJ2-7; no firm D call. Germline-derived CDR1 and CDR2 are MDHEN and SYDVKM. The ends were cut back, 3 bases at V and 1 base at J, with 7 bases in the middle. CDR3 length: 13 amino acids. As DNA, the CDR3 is TGTGCCAGCAGTTTGGTGGGTTCCTACGAGCAGTACTTC. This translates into CASSLVGSYEQYF. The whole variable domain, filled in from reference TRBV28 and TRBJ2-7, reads DVKVTQSSRYLVKRTGEKVFLECVQDMDHENMFWYRQDPGLGLRLIYFSYDVKMKEKGDIPEGYSVSREKKERFSLILESASTNQTSMYLCASSLVGSYEQYFGPGTRLTVT.

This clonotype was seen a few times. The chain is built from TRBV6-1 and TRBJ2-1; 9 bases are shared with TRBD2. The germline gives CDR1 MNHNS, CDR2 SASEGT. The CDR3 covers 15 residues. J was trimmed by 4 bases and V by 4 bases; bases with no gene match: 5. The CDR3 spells CASSGGRGQYNEQFF. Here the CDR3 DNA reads TGTGCCAGCAGTGGCGGGAGGGGCCAGTACAATGAGCAGTTCTTC.

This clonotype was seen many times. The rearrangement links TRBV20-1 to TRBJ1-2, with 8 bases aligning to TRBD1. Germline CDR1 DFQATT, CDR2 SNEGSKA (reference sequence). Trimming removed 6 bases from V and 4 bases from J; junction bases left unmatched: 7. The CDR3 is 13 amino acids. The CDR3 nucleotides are TGCAGTGCGGCGCCAGGGGGCAGCTATGGCTACACCTTC. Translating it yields CSAAPGGSYGYTF.

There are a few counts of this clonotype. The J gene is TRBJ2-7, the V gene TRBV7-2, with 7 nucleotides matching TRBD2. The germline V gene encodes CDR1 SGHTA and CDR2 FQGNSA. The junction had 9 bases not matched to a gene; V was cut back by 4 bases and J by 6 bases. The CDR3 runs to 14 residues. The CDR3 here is CASSYVGGSLEQYF. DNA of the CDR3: TGTGCCAGCAGCTACGTCGGGGGGTCTCTCGAGCAGTACTTC.

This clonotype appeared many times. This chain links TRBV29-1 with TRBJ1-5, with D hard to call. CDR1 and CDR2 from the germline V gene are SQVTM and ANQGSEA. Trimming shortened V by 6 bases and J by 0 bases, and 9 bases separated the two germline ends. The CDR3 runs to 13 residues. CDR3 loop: CSVRSDSNQPQHF. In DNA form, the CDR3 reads TGCAGCGTCCGATCAGATAGCAATCAGCCCCAGCATTTT.

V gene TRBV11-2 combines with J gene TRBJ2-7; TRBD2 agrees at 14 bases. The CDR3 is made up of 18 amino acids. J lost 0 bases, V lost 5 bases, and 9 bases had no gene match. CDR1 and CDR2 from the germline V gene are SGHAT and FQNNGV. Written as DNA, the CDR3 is TGTGCCAGCAGCCATTTTTCCGGGACTAGCGGGGGCTCCTACGAGCAGTACTTC. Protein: CASSHFSGTSGGSYEQYF.